Below, 31 T cell receptor beta chains from the same sample are listed, as sequenced in a study of blood T cells in healthy people across ages. With a J-beta primer mix and a sample-barcoded 5' primer, a second PCR ran roughly 6 to 11 cycles. TCRdb passed the 5' RACE reads through MiXCR, listing each CDR3 protein once. The sample lists 650,000 to 700,000 distinct CDR3 sequences, approximately 29% occurring once. The material sequenced was blood. These receptors were taken from a woman over 75 in good health.

This clonotype was observed a single time. A much larger clone is a single base away; this may be a read error. The gene calls are TRBV28 and TRBJ1-4; D ambiguous. Germline CDR1 and CDR2: MDHEN and SYDVKM. The CDR3 consists of 8 residues. The CDR3 here is CVSGKLFF. CDR3 sequence (DNA): TGTGTCAGCGGAAAACTGTTTTTT.

This clonotype was seen at least ten times. The chain employs TRBV6-6 and TRBJ2-3; D possibly corresponds to TRBD1 (6 bases). CDR3 length: 16 residues. Trimming took 6 bases from V and 6 from J, leaving 22 bases between them. Germline V gene lookup returns CDR1 MNHNY and CDR2 SVGAGI (reference sequence). In DNA, the CDR3 is TGTGCCAGCAGGATACCAGGGGTCACGGGGATGGATACGCAGTATTTT. As protein: CASRIPGVTGMDTQYF.

Note on this clonotype: Germline is not matched at one junction end, which may reflect a read error. The chain joins TRBV28 to TRBJ2-1; no definite D call. Germline CDR1 and CDR2: MDHEN and SYDVKM. The CDR3 runs 15 residues. The CDR3 DNA reads TGTGCCAGCAGTGAAACAGTAGCCTCCTACGATGAGCAGTTCTTC. Translated: CASSETVASYDEQFF.

The chain couples TRBV11-2 to TRBJ2-5; 11 nucleotides align to TRBD2. V lost 5 bases, J lost 7 bases, and 12 bases stayed unmatched. This CDR3 contains 16 residues. Germline V gene data show CDR1 as SGHAT and CDR2 as FQNNGV. Here the CDR3 DNA reads TGTGCCAGCAGCCTAGGGGCTAGCGGGAGGTCAGGGACCCAGTACTTC. Translation: CASSLGASGRSGTQYF.

With regard to this clonotype: This clone may be a read error of a much larger clone one base away. The chain couples TRBV9 to TRBJ2-3, with D maybe TRBD2 (5 bases). The germline gives CDR1 SGDLS, CDR2 YYNGEE. Trimming removed 3 bases from V and 2 bases from J, with 10 bases in between. The CDR3 covers 14 residues. The DNA for the CDR3 is TGTGCCAGCAGCGGAGACGGACTCACAGATACGCAGTATTTT. Residues: CASSGDGLTDTQYF.

CDR3 residues: CATGGALRGNEQFF. Here the CDR3 DNA reads TGTGCCACTGGGGGGGCCCTCCGTGGCAATGAGCAGTTCTTC. The chain has TRBV15 and TRBJ2-1, with D perhaps TRBD2 (7 bases). The V end lost 9 bases, the J end lost 6 bases, and 18 bases lay between the germline ends. The CDR3 has 14 amino acids. The V gene's germline CDR1 is LNHNV and CDR2 YYDKDF (reference sequence).

This clonotype was counted ten times or more. This rearrangement joins TRBV7-2 to TRBJ1-2, with D possibly being TRBD1 (5 bases). The CDR3 sequence is 16 residues long. Germline V lookup: CDR1 SGHTA, CDR2 FQGNSA. Between the trimmed V and J ends, which lost 3 bases and 2 bases, there was a span of 16 bases. CDR3 sequence reads: CASSLGGADLNYGYTF. CDR3 DNA sequence: TGTGCCAGCAGCTTGGGGGGTGCGGACCTAAACTATGGCTACACCTTC.

This sequence joins TRBV28 and TRBJ1-5; 12 bases line up with TRBD1. The V gene's germline CDR1 is MDHEN and CDR2 SYDVKM. CDR3 size: 17 residues. The V and J ends lost 2 bases and 5 bases, in that order; junction bases with no gene match: 7. CDR3 sequence reads: CASSLGWGQGAYQPQHF. The DNA for the CDR3 is TGTGCCAGCAGTTTAGGGTGGGGACAGGGGGCCTATCAGCCCCAGCATTTT.

In the case of this clonotype: Relative to the germline gene, one junction end is altered; a read error may explain this. The V call is TRBV2, the J call TRBJ2-3; D may be TRBD1 (6 bases). Germline lookup yields CDR1 SNHLY and CDR2 FYNNEI. This CDR3 has 15 residues. CDR3 DNA: TGTGCCAGCAGTCGGGACAACTCTATCACAGGTACGCAGTATTTT. Translating it yields CASSRDNSITGTQYF.

Of note for this clonotype: A much larger clone differs from this one at a single base, so this may be a read error. V usage is TRBV12-3 or TRBV12-4 and J usage is TRBJ1-2; tentatively, D is TRBD1 (5 bases). V lost 5 bases to trimming and J lost 10 bases, with 20 bases between them. This CDR3 comprises 14 residues. The CDR3, as DNA: TGTGCCAGCAGTCCGGGGGGAAACTCGCCGGACTACACCTTC. It specifies CASSPGGNSPDYTF.

The chain has TRBV7-2 and TRBJ1-6; the D gene is possibly TRBD1 (5 bases). CDR1 SGHTA and CDR2 FQGNSA come from the germline V gene. With 5 bases removed from V and 3 bases from J, the gap between germline ends came to 14 bases. The CDR3 runs 16 residues. The CDR3 bases are TGTGCCAGCAGCGGGGGGGGGTCAGTCTATAATTCACCCCTCCACTTT. Its translation is CASSGGGSVYNSPLHF. Full variable domain (rest looked up from reference TRBV7-2 and TRBJ1-6): GAGVSQSPSNKVTEKGKDVELRCDPISGHTALYWYRQSLGQGLEFLIYFQGNSAPDKSGLPSDRFSAERTGGSVSTLTIQRTQQEDSAVYLCASSGGGSVYNSPLHFGNGTRLTVT.

With regard to this clonotype: An end of the junction does not agree with germline; a read error may underlie this. The chain is built from TRBV20-1 and TRBJ2-5, with TRBD2 identical over 11 bases. CDR1 and CDR2 (germline): DFQATT, SNEGSKA (reference sequence). This CDR3 is built from 14 residues. The CDR3 sequence is CGARTSGYQETQYF. The CDR3 nucleotides read TGCGGTGCTAGGACTAGCGGGTACCAAGAGACCCAGTACTTC.

In this sample, this clonotype turned up a few times. Possible read error: a much larger clone is one base away. The genes are TRBV5-1 and TRBJ2-5; possible D gene TRBD1, 6 bases. Germline V gene lookup returns CDR1 SGHRS and CDR2 YFSETQ. Trimming took off 3 bases at V and 3 bases at J, with 12 bases between the two ends. The CDR3 spans 14 residues. In DNA form, the CDR3 reads TGCGCCAGCAGCTGGGGGCGGAAGGAAGAGACCCAGTACTTC. Its protein is CASSWGRKEETQYF. Drawing the rest from reference TRBV5-1 and TRBJ2-5, the complete variable domain is KAGVTQTPRYLIKTRGQQVTLSCSPISGHRSVSWYQQTPGQGLQFLFEYFSETQRNKGNFPGRFSGRQFSNSRSEMNVSTLELGDSALYLCASSWGRKEETQYFGPGTRLLVL.

This clonotype was observed a single time. The chain links TRBV12-3 or TRBV12-4 to TRBJ2-3; no reliable D call. The CDR3 has 12 amino acids. Between the trimmed V and J ends, which lost 5 bases and 4 bases, there was a span of 7 bases. The CDR3 here is CASSARPDTQYF. Here the CDR3 DNA reads TGTGCCAGCAGTGCTAGGCCAGATACGCAGTATTTT.

The chain combines TRBV4-2 with TRBJ1-2; D might be TRBD1 (5 bases). The germline V gene has CDR1 LGHNA and CDR2 YNFKEQ. Trimming pared 5 bases from V and 4 bases from J, leaving 17 bases between. This CDR3 has 15 residues. The CDR3 spells CASSVGHTGFYGYTF. Here the CDR3 DNA reads TGTGCCAGCAGCGTCGGACATACGGGGTTCTATGGCTACACCTTC.

The V and J genes are TRBV11-3 and TRBJ1-2; TRBD1 is a possible D gene (6 bases). CDR3 size: 13 residues. The V gene lost 6 bases and the J gene lost 5 bases, with 13 bases spanning the gap. The germline V gene has CDR1 SGHNT and CDR2 YENEEA. The CDR3 is CASSPRDKYGYTF. Written as DNA, the CDR3 is TGTGCCAGCAGTCCCCGGGACAAATATGGCTACACCTTC.

The table lists this clonotype with a few counts. The chain uses TRBV7-6 and TRBJ1-3; a weak D match, TRBD1 (5 bases). This CDR3 contains 15 residues. Per germline, CDR1 SGHVS and CDR2 FNYEAQ. V was clipped by 5 bases and J by 1 base, with 12 bases between them. CDR3 nucleotides: TGTGCCAGCAGCCCGCCCGACAGATCTGGAAACACCATATATTTT. Translating it yields CASSPPDRSGNTIYF.

About this clonotype: A much larger clone differs from this one at a single base, so this may be a read error. V and J are TRBV28 and TRBJ1-2, with D possibly TRBD1 on 5 matching bases. Looked up from germline, CDR1 is MDHEN and CDR2 is SYDVKM. V was trimmed by 11 bases and J by 0 bases, leaving 16 bases between them. This CDR3 region has 14 residues. CDR3 bases: TGTGCCTGCACCGGGACGCTATCTAACTATGGCTACACCTTC. Its translation: CACTGTLSNYGYTF.

This clonotype was recorded at least ten times. The CDR3 coding sequence is TGTGCCAGCAGCTTGGGGGAGGGCGTCTATGGCTACACCTTC. Its protein product is CASSLGEGVYGYTF. The chain has TRBV5-8 and TRBJ1-2; no reliable D call. This CDR3 is built from 14 residues. V lost 0 bases to trimming and J lost 4 bases, with 10 bases between them. Germline assignment: CDR1 SGHTS and CDR2 YDEGEE. Complete variable domain (other parts from reference TRBV5-8 and TRBJ1-2): EAGVTQSPTHLIKTRGQQATLRCSPISGHTSVYWYQQALGLGLQFLLWYDEGEERNRGNFPPRFSGRQFPNYSSELNVNALELEDSALYLCASSLGEGVYGYTFGSGTRLTVV.

The chain employs TRBV5-1 and TRBJ1-5, with D uncertain. The germline V and J ends were trimmed by 0 bases and 3 bases, with 10 bases remaining between them. Germline V lookup: CDR1 SGHRS, CDR2 YFSETQ. CDR3 length: 15 amino acids. CDR3 DNA: TGCGCCAGCAGCTTGGAGCCCGGGATCAATCAGCCCCAGCATTTT. This sequence encodes CASSLEPGINQPQHF. Combining the CDR3 with reference TRBV5-1 and TRBJ1-5 gives the whole variable domain KAGVTQTPRYLIKTRGQQVTLSCSPISGHRSVSWYQQTPGQGLQFLFEYFSETQRNKGNFPGRFSGRQFSNSRSEMNVSTLELGDSALYLCASSLEPGINQPQHFGDGTRLSIL.

This chain connects TRBV7-2 to TRBJ2-1; 8 positions agree with TRBD1. The J call may be incorrect, as the DNA end agrees better with TRBJ2-7. CDR1 is SGHTA and CDR2 is FQGNSA in the germline V gene. The CDR3 consists of 17 residues. The CDR3 loop reads CASSLTTGATSYNEQYF. The CDR3 DNA reads TGTGCCAGCAGCTTAACGACAGGGGCCACCTCCTACAATGAGCAGTACTTC.

This clonotype was counted ten times or more. The chain has TRBV6-1 and TRBJ2-3; 13 bases are a match to TRBD2. V lost 4 bases to trimming and J lost 2 bases; unmatched junction nucleotides: 3. The CDR3 is made up of 16 amino acids. Germline CDR1 and CDR2: MNHNS and SASEGT. The CDR3 DNA follows: TGTGCCAGCAGTGGGACTAGCGGGGGACCCACAGATACGCAGTATTTT. Amino acids: CASSGTSGGPTDTQYF.

The CDR3 DNA is TGTGCCAGTAGTATAGTTCCCGAACGGGAGCAGTTCTTC. Protein: CASSIVPEREQFF. This chain links TRBV19 with TRBJ2-1; D gene uncertain. Trimming left V 1 base short and J 10 bases short, with 11 bases between. CDR1 and CDR2 from the germline V gene are LNHDA and SQIVND (reference sequence). This CDR3 spans 13 amino acids. The variable domain in full, completed from reference TRBV19 and TRBJ2-1, reads DGGITQSPKYLFRKEGQNVTLSCEQNLNHDAMYWYRQDPGQGLRLIYYSQIVNDFQKGDIAEGYSVSREKKESFPLTVTSAQKNPTAFYLCASSIVPEREQFFGPGTRLTVL.

The sample holds a few counts of this clonotype. The chain combines TRBV7-2 with TRBJ1-1; the match to TRBD1 covers 7 bases. Germline CDR1 is SGHTA and CDR2 is FQGNSA. V lost 0 bases, J lost 1 base, and 5 bases stayed unmatched. The CDR3 is 16 amino acids. The CDR3 coding sequence is TGTGCCAGCAGCTTAGCCAGGACAGGTCGGAACACTGAAGCTTTCTTT. Protein: CASSLARTGRNTEAFF.

This clonotype appeared a few times. V gene TRBV24-1 combines with J gene TRBJ2-1; maybe TRBD2 (7 bases). The germline gives CDR1 KGHDR, CDR2 SFDVKD. This CDR3 is 14 amino acids long. V gave up 4 bases and J gave up 11 bases, with 17 bases separating them. This chain's CDR3 is CATSDPGEGSKQFF. The CDR3 nucleotides are TGTGCCACCAGTGACCCAGGGGAGGGGTCCAAGCAGTTCTTC.

The chain carries TRBV20-1 and TRBJ2-2; D perhaps matches TRBD2 (5 bases). There are 15 residues in the CDR3. Germline V gene sequence: CDR1 DFQATT, CDR2 SNEGSKA (reference sequence). Deletions cut 0 bases from V and 1 base from J, with 9 bases between. The CDR3 nucleotides are TGCAGTGCTAGAGATACCGCGGGGAACACCGGGGAGCTGTTTTTT. Translated, it gives CSARDTAGNTGELFF.

This clonotype was recorded many times. CDR3 sequence reads: CASSLRGREYEQYF. CDR3 coding DNA: TGCGCCAGCAGCTTGCGGGGGCGAGAATACGAGCAGTACTTC. The rearrangement joins TRBV5-1 to TRBJ2-7; tentatively, D is TRBD1 or TRBD2 (6 bases each). The CDR3 is 14 amino acids. The germline V gene has CDR1 SGHRS and CDR2 YFSETQ. Trimming took off 1 base at V and 4 bases at J, with 12 bases between the two ends.

Regarding this clonotype: A much more abundant neighbour one base away suggests this may be a read error. J is TRBJ2-1 and V is TRBV12-5; D possibly corresponds to TRBD2 (7 bases). The tail of the sequence fits TRBJ2-7 better, so the J call may be wrong. Germline CDR1 LGHNT, CDR2 FRNRAP. This CDR3 spans 17 amino acids. CDR3: CASGLVLGGGSYNEQYF. DNA of the CDR3: TGTGCTAGTGGTTTGGTACTCGGCGGGGGCTCCTACAATGAGCAGTACTTC.

This clonotype was seen many times. The chain joins TRBV20-1 to TRBJ2-7, with D unresolved. V was cut by 2 bases and J by 2 bases, with 1 base left in between. Germline assignment: CDR1 DFQATT and CDR2 SNEGSKA (reference sequence). The CDR3 runs 10 residues. The CDR3 spells CSARPYEQYF. CDR3 sequence (DNA): TGCAGTGCTAGACCCTACGAGCAGTACTTC.

This chain joins TRBV29-1 and TRBJ2-2; 12 bases fit TRBD2. The CDR3 runs to 14 residues. Germline V gene sequence: CDR1 SQVTM, CDR2 ANQGSEA. J was trimmed by 8 bases and V by 4 bases; bases with no gene match: 5. CDR3 amino acids: CSVGLAGARGELFF. CDR3 bases: TGCAGCGTTGGACTAGCGGGGGCGAGGGGGGAGCTGTTTTTT.

This clonotype was found many times. CDR3 nucleotides: TGCGCCAGCAGCCAAGACATAGCCCACGATGAGCAGTTCTTC. It specifies CASSQDIAHDEQFF. V gene TRBV4-3 combines with J gene TRBJ2-1; D unclear. Trimming took off 0 bases at V and 8 bases at J, with 11 bases between the two ends. Germline loops: CDR1 LGHNA, CDR2 YSLEER. This CDR3 is 14 amino acids long.